One and the same sample provided the 17 T cell receptor beta chains below, sequenced in a study of blood T cell repertoires in COVID-19. Repertoires were generated with immunoSEQ multiplex PCR, while TCRdb's copy carries only in-frame clones and drops some. The sample has approximately 530,000 clones; about 89% are singletons. Sequencing was carried out using peripheral blood. These receptors all come from a woman aged 45 to 65 with COVID-19, enrolled during active disease.

This chain connects TRBV11-2 to TRBJ2-3; 8 nucleotides line up with TRBD2. Germline CDR1 reads SGHAT; CDR2 reads FQNNGV. The CDR3 runs 16 residues. With V trimmed by 1 base and J by 3 bases, 6 bases remained unmatched. The CDR3 spells CASSLGSAGGTDTQYF. The CDR3 bases are TGTGCCAGCAGCTTAGGGTCGGCGGGGGGTACAGATACGCAGTATTTT.

The chain links TRBV27 to TRBJ1-6; 9 nucleotides agree with TRBD1. The junction had 3 bases not matched to a gene; V was cut back by 5 bases and J by 10 bases. The CDR3 sequence is 13 residues long. In germline, CDR1 is MNHEY, CDR2 SMNVEV (reference sequence). The CDR3 region has the DNA TGTGCCAGCAGTACAGGGGGCGGATCACCCCTCCACTTT. This encodes CASSTGGGSPLHF.

V usage is TRBV14 and J usage is TRBJ1-3; tentative D call: TRBD1 (6 bases). The CDR3 is 15 amino acids. V lost 4 bases and J lost 0, with 10 bases in between. Per the germline V gene, CDR1 is SGHDN and CDR2 is FVKESK. The CDR3 loop reads CASSLDRNSGNTIYF. CDR3 nucleotides: TGTGCCAGCAGCCTCGACAGGAACTCTGGAAACACCATATATTTT. The full variable domain, rest sourced from reference TRBV14 and TRBJ1-3, is EAGVTQFPSHSVIEKGQTVTLRCDPISGHDNLYWYRRVMGKEIKFLLHFVKESKQDESGMPNNRFLAERTGGTYSTLKVQPAELEDSGVYFCASSLDRNSGNTIYFGEGSWLTVV.

This clone was counted a single time. The gene calls are TRBV11-3 and TRBJ2-1; 9 bases are a match to TRBD2. The CDR3 covers 15 residues. J lost 5 bases, V lost 3 bases, and 5 bases had no gene match. Germline assignment: CDR1 SGHNT and CDR2 YENEEA. CDR3 region: CASSLGAGGNNEQFF. CDR3 nucleotides: TGTGCCAGCAGCTTGGGAGCGGGGGGTAACAATGAGCAGTTCTTC.

V is TRBV5-5 and J is TRBJ1-5, with D tentatively TRBD1 (5 bases). Per germline, CDR1 SGHKS and CDR2 YYEKEE (reference sequence). This CDR3 spans 14 amino acids. Trimming removed 3 bases at V and 5 bases at J, with 12 bases between. CDR3 coding DNA: TGTGCCAGCAGCTCCGGCGGGGGGGATCAGCCCCAGCATTTT. Residues: CASSSGGGDQPQHF. Combining the CDR3 with reference TRBV5-5 and TRBJ1-5 gives the whole variable domain DAGVTQSPTHLIKTRGQQVTLRCSPISGHKSVSWYQQVLGQGPQFIFQYYEKEERGRGNFPDRFSARQFPNYSSELNVNALLLGDSALYLCASSSGGGDQPQHFGDGTRLSIL.

The chain couples TRBV19 to TRBJ1-1, with 8 bases fitting TRBD1. CDR3 length: 13 residues. The junction had 9 bases not matched to a gene; V was cut back by 6 bases and J by 9 bases. Germline CDR1 LNHDA, CDR2 SQIVND (reference sequence). DNA of the CDR3: TGTGCCAGTAGACCAACGGACAGGGAAAAAGCTTTCTTT. Protein product: CASRPTDREKAFF.

The genes are TRBV5-1 and TRBJ1-1; 7 nucleotides line up with TRBD1. This CDR3 is 15 amino acids long. Germline V CDR1 and CDR2: SGHRS, YFSETQ. The junction had 8 bases not matched to a gene; V was cut back by 1 base and J by 5 bases. CDR3 nucleotide sequence: TGCGCCAGCAGCTTGCTGAGGACAGGAACGACTGAAGCTTTCTTT. This gives the protein CASSLLRTGTTEAFF.

There are a few counts of this clone. This sequence joins TRBV6-5 and TRBJ1-6; D possibly corresponds to TRBD1 (5 bases). Trimming took off 7 bases at V and 8 bases at J, with 18 bases between the two ends. Germline values: CDR1 MNHEY, CDR2 SVGAGI. This CDR3 contains 15 residues. CDR3 DNA sequence: TGTGCCAGCAAGTTTTATCAGGGTTCTCATTCACCCCTCCACTTT. Amino acids: CASKFYQGSHSPLHF.

The chain has TRBV12-3 or TRBV12-4 and TRBJ2-7; 7 bases agree with TRBD1. J was trimmed by 4 bases and V by 6 bases; bases with no gene match: 6. The CDR3 consists of 13 residues. CDR3 DNA sequence: TGTGCCAGCAGCAAACAGGGGATTTACGAGCAGTACTTC. It specifies CASSKQGIYEQYF.

The chain joins TRBV30 to TRBJ1-4; D ambiguous. The CDR3 is 12 residues long. The V end lost 2 bases, the J end lost 4 bases, and 5 bases lay between the germline ends. CDR1 GTSNPN and CDR2 SVGIG come from the germline V gene (reference sequence). The CDR3 DNA reads TGTGCCTGGAGTATACTTAATGAAAAACTGTTTTTT. Translated, it gives CAWSILNEKLFF.

The rearrangement uses TRBV5-1 and TRBJ1-6; possible D gene TRBD1, 5 bases. The germline CDR1 and CDR2 sequences are SGHRS and YFSETQ. CDR3 length: 15 amino acids. The V gene lost 0 bases and the J gene lost 5 bases, with 9 bases spanning the gap. CDR3 nucleotide sequence: TGCGCCAGCAGCTTGGAGGGGTCTAATAATTCACCCCTCCACTTT. It codes for CASSLEGSNNSPLHF.

The chain joins TRBV4-2 to TRBJ2-2; possible D gene TRBD2, 5 bases. Trimming cost V 0 bases and J 4 bases, with 15 bases left between them. Germline lookup yields CDR1 LGHNA and CDR2 YNFKEQ. The CDR3 runs 17 residues. CDR3: CASSQEIARGGTGELFF. For the CDR3, the DNA is TGTGCCAGCAGCCAAGAAATAGCCCGGGGTGGCACCGGGGAGCTGTTTTTT.

The chain is built from TRBV3-1 (or the pseudogene TRBV3-2) and TRBJ1-2; the D gene is possibly TRBD1 (6 bases). V was clipped by 1 base and J by 0 bases, with 15 bases between them. Germline CDR1 LGHDT, CDR2 YNNKEL (reference sequence). CDR3 size: 17 residues. This CDR3 reads CASSQGAGARANYGYTF. The CDR3 DNA reads TGTGCCAGCAGCCAAGGGGCAGGGGCCAGAGCTAACTATGGCTACACCTTC.

V gene TRBV6-5 combines with J gene TRBJ1-4, with TRBD1 as a possible D gene (6 bases). Germline V gene data show CDR1 as MNHEY and CDR2 as SVGAGI. With 4 bases removed from V and 10 bases from J, the gap between germline ends came to 16 bases. The CDR3 spans 14 residues. The CDR3 reads CASSSGQLPGKLFF. CDR3 nucleotide sequence: TGTGCCAGCAGTTCAGGACAGCTACCAGGAAAACTGTTTTTT.

This chain connects TRBV24-1 to TRBJ2-5; the match to TRBD1 covers 11 bases. The germline V gene encodes CDR1 KGHDR and CDR2 SFDVKD. The CDR3 is 16 amino acids. V lost 4 bases to trimming and J lost 2 bases; unmatched junction nucleotides: 5. The CDR3 DNA follows: TGTGCCACCAGTGACCGGGACAGGGGGACTCAAGAGACCCAGTACTTC. The encoded protein is CATSDRDRGTQETQYF.

The chain joins TRBV9 to TRBJ2-3; 12 bases are shared with TRBD2. The J segment lost 7 bases and the V segment lost 0 bases, leaving 6 bases of the junction unmatched. Germline CDR1 reads SGDLS; CDR2 reads YYNGEE. This CDR3 spans 16 amino acids. The CDR3 loop is CASSVALTSGGNTQYF. For the CDR3, the DNA is TGTGCCAGCAGCGTAGCCCTAACTAGCGGGGGGAATACGCAGTATTTT.

This clone appeared once. This sequence joins TRBV19 and TRBJ1-2; 12 nucleotides align to TRBD1. V lost 7 bases to trimming and J lost 4 bases; unmatched junction nucleotides: 7. The germline CDR1 and CDR2 sequences are LNHDA and SQIVND (reference sequence). The CDR3 is 15 residues long. The CDR3 nucleotides are TGTGCCAGTAACCCCGGGACAGGGGGCGTCTATGGCTACACCTTC. Its translation: CASNPGTGGVYGYTF.